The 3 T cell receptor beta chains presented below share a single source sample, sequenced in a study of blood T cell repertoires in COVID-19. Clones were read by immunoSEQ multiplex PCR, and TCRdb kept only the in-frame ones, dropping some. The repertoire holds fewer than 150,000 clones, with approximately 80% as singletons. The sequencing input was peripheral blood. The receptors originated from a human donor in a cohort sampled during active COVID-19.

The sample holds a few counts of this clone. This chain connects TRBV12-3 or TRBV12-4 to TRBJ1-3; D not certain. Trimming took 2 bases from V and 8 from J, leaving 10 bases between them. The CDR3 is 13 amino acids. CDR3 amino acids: CASSLRIRDTIYF. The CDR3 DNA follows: TGTGCCAGCAGTTTAAGGATCCGGGACACCATATATTTT.

In nucleotides, the CDR3 is TGTGCCAGCAGCTTAAATTCCGCGAACACCGGGGAGCTGTTTTTT. Translation: CASSLNSANTGELFF. The chain links TRBV7-8 to TRBJ2-2; D unresolved. The CDR3 totals 15 residues. V lost 2 bases to trimming and J lost 0 bases, with 7 bases between them. Per germline, CDR1 SGHVS and CDR2 FQNEAQ.

The CDR3 nucleotides are TGCGCCAGCAGCCTTAGAAAGGGTAGAGGGGGAGCTGGGGCCAACGTCCTGACTTTC. Protein sequence: CASSLRKGRGGAGANVLTF. The chain carries TRBV4-1 and TRBJ2-6, with TRBD1 as a possible D gene (6 bases). The V gene lost 4 bases and the J gene lost 2 bases, with 21 bases spanning the gap. Germline assignment: CDR1 MGHRA and CDR2 YSYEKL. CDR3 length: 19 amino acids.